One and the same sample provided the 10 T cell receptor beta chains below, sequenced in a study of blood T cell repertoires in COVID-19. Generated by immunoSEQ multiplex PCR, the TCRdb table keeps only in-frame clones and is missing some. The sample shows just over 350,000 clones, about 86% of them seen only once. The sequencing input was peripheral blood. These receptors all stem from a woman aged 60-75 years with COVID-19, enrolled during active disease.

The V and J genes are TRBV19 and TRBJ2-1, with 10 positions matching TRBD2. Germline V gene lookup returns CDR1 LNHDA and CDR2 SQIVND (reference sequence). The CDR3 length is 15 residues. Losses at the gene ends were 5 bases for V and 2 bases for J; bases not matched to a gene: 3. CDR3 nucleotide sequence: TGTGCCAGTAGTCCCCTAGCGGGGGCCTACAATGAGCAGTTCTTC. Its translation: CASSPLAGAYNEQFF.

The chain joins TRBV19 to TRBJ2-7; TRBD2 might be the D (5 bases). The germline CDR1 and CDR2 sequences are LNHDA and SQIVND (reference sequence). This CDR3 comprises 13 residues. Trimming removed 4 bases from V and 6 bases from J, with 13 bases in between. DNA for the CDR3: TGTGCCAGTAGTACCCGGACTTGGTTCGAGCAGTACTTC. Protein product: CASSTRTWFEQYF.

In this sample, this clone turned up a few times. The V gene is TRBV30, the J gene TRBJ1-5, with a tentative D call TRBD1 (6 bases). The V end lost 8 bases, the J end lost 1 base, and 15 bases lay between the germline ends. CDR3 size: 14 residues. Germline CDR1 is GTSNPN and CDR2 is SVGIG (reference sequence). CDR3 nucleotide sequence: TGTGCCCTAGACCAGGGGTTAAGCAATCAGCCCCAGCATTTT. Its translation is CALDQGLSNQPQHF.

This chain uses TRBV7-9 with TRBJ2-7; tentatively, D is TRBD1 (6 bases). CDR3 size: 14 residues. Germline-derived CDR1 and CDR2 are SEHNR and FQNEAQ (reference sequence). With 3 bases removed from V and 2 bases from J, the gap between germline ends came to 11 bases. CDR3 amino acids: CASSFRDTTYEQYF. DNA for the CDR3: TGTGCCAGCAGCTTCCGGGACACCACCTACGAGCAGTACTTC.

CDR3 region: CAITPGAFPNYGYTF. The CDR3 bases are TGTGCCATCACCCCGGGTGCCTTCCCCAACTATGGCTACACCTTC. The chain couples TRBV10-3 to TRBJ1-2; no clear D. V dropped 7 bases and J dropped 2 bases, with 17 bases sitting between them. Germline V gene lookup returns CDR1 ENHRY and CDR2 SYGVKD. The CDR3 length is 15 residues.

J is TRBJ2-5 and V is TRBV2; 14 bases line up with TRBD2. From germline, CDR1 is SNHLY and CDR2 FYNNEI. The V segment lost 4 bases and the J segment 2 bases; nucleotides outside the gene matches: 6. There are 17 residues in the CDR3. The CDR3 spells CASSGTSGGIEQETQYF. The CDR3, as DNA: TGTGCCAGCAGTGGGACTAGCGGGGGGATCGAACAAGAGACCCAGTACTTC.

Here the CDR3 reads CATSTFTSYEQYF. Here the CDR3 DNA reads TGTGCCACCTCCACATTTACCTCCTACGAGCAGTACTTC. The chain has TRBV10-3 and TRBJ2-7; D unresolved. There are 13 residues in the CDR3. Trimming stripped 10 bases from V and 0 bases from J, with 13 bases between. Looked up from germline, CDR1 is ENHRY and CDR2 is SYGVKD.

This CDR3 is CASSVTTGIGQPQHF. The CDR3 DNA reads TGTGCCAGCAGCGTAACGACAGGGATTGGTCAGCCCCAGCATTTT. The V call is TRBV7-2, the J call TRBJ1-5, with 7 bases matching TRBD1. J gave up 6 bases and V 5 bases, and 10 bases lay outside the gene matches. CDR1 and CDR2 from the germline V gene are SGHTA and FQGNSA. CDR3 length: 15 amino acids.

The gene calls are TRBV6-6 and TRBJ1-2; D might be TRBD1 (6 bases). V was shortened by 4 bases and J by 8 bases, with 20 bases between the two germline ends. Germline-derived CDR1 and CDR2 are MNHNY and SVGAGI (reference sequence). The CDR3 extends over 15 amino acids. This CDR3 is CASSFIPGHRTGYTF. For the CDR3, the DNA is TGTGCCAGCAGTTTTATCCCGGGACACCGGACGGGCTACACCTTC.

CDR3 bases: TGTGCCAGTAGTATAGGGGAGGCGGAGACCCAGTACTTC. Translation: CASSIGEAETQYF. The chain recombines TRBV19 with TRBJ2-5, with D perhaps matching TRBD2 (6 bases). With 1 base removed from V and 5 bases from J, the gap between germline ends came to 8 bases. The germline V gene has CDR1 LNHDA and CDR2 SQIVND (reference sequence). The CDR3 contains 13 residues. Variable domain in full (rest from reference TRBV19 and TRBJ2-5): DGGITQSPKYLFRKEGQNVTLSCEQNLNHDAMYWYRQDPGQGLRLIYYSQIVNDFQKGDIAEGYSVSREKKESFPLTVTSAQKNPTAFYLCASSIGEAETQYFGPGTRLLVL.